These T cell receptor beta chains were read from a single sample in a study of T cells after somatic rescue of genetic block. Some clones are missing from TCRdb's copy, which holds only in-frame ones; the method was immunoSEQ multiplex PCR. This repertoire shows 9,500 to 15,000 clones, 60% to 75% found once; its top ten account for around 20%. The sample taken for sequencing was peripheral blood mononuclear cells (PBMCs). Receptors were obtained from a boy under 18. The CDR3 runs from the conserved cysteine through the conserved F or W. D genes are given only for firm matches. Some rows mark clone size as missing; the rest say once, few, many or name a class of expanded clone.

J,size,D,V,DNA,CDR3
TRBJ2-1,.,TRBD2,TRBV5-1,TGCGCCAGCAGGGGACTAGCGGGGGGGTCCTCCTACAATGAGCAGTTCTTC,CASRGLAGGSSYNEQFF
TRBJ1-5,.,.,TRBV19,TGTGCCAGTAGCTTACAGGCTTATCAGCCCCAGCATTTT,CASSLQAYQPQHF
TRBJ2-1,.,TRBD2,TRBV9,TGTGCCAGCAGCGTAGCTCCCAGCGGGAGGGCCGCGGTTGAGCAGTTCTTC,CASSVAPSGRAAVEQFF
TRBJ2-5,few,TRBD1,TRBV6-7,TGTGCCAGCAGTTACCCGCGACAGGGGGAAGAGACCCAGTACTTC,CASSYPRQGEETQYF
TRBJ2-7,.,TRBD1,TRBV5-4,TGTGCCAGCAGCTGGGATCTGGGACAGGCCTCCTACGAGCAGTACTTC,CASSWDLGQASYEQYF
TRBJ2-1,.,.,TRBV2,TGTGCCAGCAGTGATTGGGGATCCTACAATGAGCAGTTCTTC,CASSDWGSYNEQFF
TRBJ2-1,large,.,TRBV28,TGTGCCAGCAGTTTAACAGGGAATGCGAACAATGAGCAGTTCTTC,CASSLTGNANNEQFF
TRBJ2-1,.,.,TRBV5-5,TGTGCCAGCAGTTCGAGTATGGGCTCCTACAATGAGCAGTTCTTC,CASSSSMGSYNEQFF
TRBJ1-5,.,TRBD1,TRBV5-6,TGTGCCAGCAGCTTGAAGACAGGGGCAGGCCGCAATCAGCCCCAGCATTTT,CASSLKTGAGRNQPQHF
TRBJ2-1,few,.,TRBV7-8,TGTGCCAGCAGCGGCGGGAAGGCCTACAATGAGCAGTTCTTC,CASSGGKAYNEQFF
TRBJ1-2,few,.,TRBV19,TGTGCCAGTAAGAGCGTTGGCTACACCTTC,CASKSVGYTF
TRBJ1-2,medium-sized,TRBD1,TRBV28,TGTGCCAGCAGCCACCCCGACAGGGCGTCTTTCTATGGCTACACCTTC,CASSHPDRASFYGYTF
TRBJ2-7,.,TRBD2,TRBV7-8,TGTGCCAGCAGCTTTCTAGCGGGAGGCCCCTACGAGCAGTACTTC,CASSFLAGGPYEQYF
TRBJ1-6,.,.,TRBV6-5,TGTGCCCCACAAGGGAATAATTCACCCCTCCACTTT,CAPQGNNSPLHF
TRBJ2-3,few,.,TRBV5-1,TGCGCCAGCAGCCTCCTGATGGGACTCACAGATACGCAGTATTTT,CASSLLMGLTDTQYF
TRBJ2-5,.,.,TRBV18,TGTGCCAGCTCACCATTCGGGTTAGGCGAAGAGACCCAGTACTTC,CASSPFGLGEETQYF
TRBJ2-7,.,TRBD1,TRBV7-8,TGTGCCAGCAGCTTAATTCTTCTCGGGACAGGGGGCTACGAGCAGTACTTC,CASSLILLGTGGYEQYF
TRBJ2-3,.,TRBD2,TRBV5-1,TGCGCCAGCAGCTTTTCTACTAGCGGGGTTACAGATACGCAGTATTTT,CASSFSTSGVTDTQYF
TRBJ2-2,.,.,TRBV6-6,TGTGCCAGCAGTACGGACACTCTACCTCGGGAGCTGTTTTTT,CASSTDTLPRELFF
TRBJ1-2,.,.,TRBV4-1,TGCGCCAGCAGCCAAGAGGGTTTCCTAGCTAACTATGGCTACACCTTC,CASSQEGFLANYGYTF
TRBJ2-5,.,.,TRBV28,TGTGCCAGCAGTTTATACCCGACTGGAGGGACCCAGTACTTC,CASSLYPTGGTQYF
TRBJ2-3,.,.,TRBV10-2,TGCGCCAGCACGGCCCGCACAGATACGCAGTATTTT,CASTARTDTQYF
TRBJ2-3,.,.,TRBV10-3,TGTGCCATCAGTGAACTAGCTGCCAAAGATACGCAGTATTTT,CAISELAAKDTQYF